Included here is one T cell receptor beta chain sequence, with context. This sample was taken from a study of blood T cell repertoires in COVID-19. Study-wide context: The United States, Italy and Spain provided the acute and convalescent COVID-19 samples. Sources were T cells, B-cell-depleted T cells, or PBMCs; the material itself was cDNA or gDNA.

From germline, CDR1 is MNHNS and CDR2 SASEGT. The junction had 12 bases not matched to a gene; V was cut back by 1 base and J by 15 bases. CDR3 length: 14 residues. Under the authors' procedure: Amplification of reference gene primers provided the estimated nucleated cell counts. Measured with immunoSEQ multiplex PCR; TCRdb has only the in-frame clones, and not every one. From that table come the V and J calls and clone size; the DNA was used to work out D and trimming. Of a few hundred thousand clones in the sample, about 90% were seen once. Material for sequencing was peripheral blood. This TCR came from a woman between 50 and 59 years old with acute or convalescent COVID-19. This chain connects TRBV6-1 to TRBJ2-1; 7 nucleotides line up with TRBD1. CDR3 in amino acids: CASSEVDETNRGFF. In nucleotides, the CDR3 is TGTGCCAGCAGTGAAGTGGACGAGACAAACAGGGGGTTCTTC.